This entry lists 10 T cell receptor beta chains sequenced from one sample in a study of monozygotic twins with inflammatory bowel disease. Using the 5' RACE reads, TCRdb records one entry per CDR3 protein without DNA. The sample includes under 130,000 distinct CDR3 sequences. Sequencing used blood. All receptors come from a human donor with ulcerative colitis or Crohn's disease, or a healthy co-twin of an affected twin (not recorded which).

The chain is built from TRBV30 and TRBJ2-2; there is no DNA to check the TCRdb D call of TRBD1. Germline V lookup: CDR1 GTSNPN, CDR2 SVGIG (reference sequence). The CDR3 consists of 14 residues. The CDR3 protein is CAWSRGHDTGELFF. Using reference TRBV30 and TRBJ2-2 for the parts outside the CDR3, the full variable domain is SQTIHQWPATLVQPVGSPLSLECTVEGTSNPNLYWYRQAAGRGLQLLFYSVGIGQISSEVPQNLSASRPQDRQFILSSKKLLLSDSGFYLCAWSRGHDTGELFFGEGSRLTVL.

CDR3 sequence: CASRGVNTGELFF. The V gene is TRBV12-3 or TRBV12-4, the J gene TRBJ2-2; TCRdb reports TRBD2, a call that lacks DNA to check it against. This CDR3 region has 13 residues.

The chain combines TRBV7-8 with TRBJ2-7. This CDR3 has 15 residues. Germline V CDR1 and CDR2: SGHVS, FQNEAQ. The CDR3 spells CASSSNLDGSYEQYF.

The V gene is TRBV6-6, the J gene TRBJ2-4; TCRdb gives TRBD1 as the D gene, but with no DNA this cannot be confirmed. Germline lookup yields CDR1 MNHNY and CDR2 SVGAGI (reference sequence). There are 14 residues in the CDR3. CDR3 amino acids: CASSYGTGQNIQYF.

The V gene is TRBV4-1, the J gene TRBJ2-1; TCRdb's D call of TRBD1 is untestable without DNA. Germline CDR1 and CDR2: MGHRA and YSYEKL. The CDR3 spans 21 residues. The CDR3 reads CASSQDFGQGFGASSYNEQFF.

V and J are TRBV7-9 and TRBJ2-7; the TRBD2 assignment by TCRdb is unverifiable without DNA. Germline V gene lookup returns CDR1 SEHNR and CDR2 FQNEAQ (reference sequence). This CDR3 spans 15 amino acids. The CDR3 region is CASSTSSGASYEQYF. Drawing the rest from reference TRBV7-9 and TRBJ2-7, the complete variable domain is DTGVSQNPRHKITKRGQNVTFRCDPISEHNRLYWYRQTLGQGPEFLTYFQNEAQLEKSRLLSDRFSAERPKGSFSTLEIQRTEQGDSAMYLCASSTSSGASYEQYFGPGTRLTVT.

This chain joins TRBV2 and TRBJ2-5; as DNA is missing, the TRBD1 call by TCRdb cannot be tested. The germline gives CDR1 SNHLY, CDR2 FYNNEI. The CDR3 length is 11 residues. CDR3 residues: CARAPGETQYF. The full variable domain, its missing parts supplied by reference TRBV2 and TRBJ2-5, is EPEVTQTPSHQVTQMGQEVILRCVPISNHLYFYWYRQILGQKVEFLVSFYNNEISEKSEIFDDQFSVERPDGSNFTLKIRSTKLEDSAMYFCARAPGETQYFGPGTRLLVL.

The V and J genes are TRBV7-6 and TRBJ1-2; TCRdb gives TRBD1 as the D gene, but with no DNA this cannot be confirmed. This CDR3 has 14 residues. In germline, CDR1 is SGHVS, CDR2 FNYEAQ. CDR3 loop: CASSYTDRADGYTF.

The chain couples TRBV21-1 to TRBJ1-6; TCRdb names TRBD1, which stays unverified in the absence of DNA. TRBV21-1 is reported as a pseudogene. CDR3 length: 21 residues. CDR3 sequence: CASSKVKPPDHASSYNSPLHF.

The chain couples TRBV18 to TRBJ2-7; absent DNA, TCRdb's TRBD1 call cannot be checked. This CDR3 region has 15 residues. Germline V CDR1 and CDR2: KGHSH, LQKENI. The CDR3 reads CASSPGTEVSYEQYF.